This T cell receptor beta chain was observed in a study of T cells expressing NK-cell markers. Study summary: The study sequenced eight donors, seven HCMV-seropositive and one seronegative.

One entry per CDR3 protein, without DNA, is what TCRdb gives after re-calling the 5' RACE reads. This table holds a few hundred thousand distinct CDR3 sequences. CDR3 length equals 15 residues. Germline CDR1 LNHDA, CDR2 SQIVND (reference sequence). V and J are TRBV19 and TRBJ2-2; TCRdb indicates TRBD2, and absent DNA this call remains unverified. The TCR originated in a man between 18 and 69 years old in good health. The specimen sequenced was blood T cells: a sorted CD56 or NKG2C T cell subset, CD4+ or CD8+ T cells, or bulk PBMC T cells (not recorded which). This CDR3 is CASNRAGLSTGELFF. Full variable domain (rest looked up from reference TRBV19 and TRBJ2-2): DGGITQSPKYLFRKEGQNVTLSCEQNLNHDAMYWYRQDPGQGLRLIYYSQIVNDFQKGDIAEGYSVSREKKESFPLTVTSAQKNPTAFYLCASNRAGLSTGELFFGEGSRLTVL.